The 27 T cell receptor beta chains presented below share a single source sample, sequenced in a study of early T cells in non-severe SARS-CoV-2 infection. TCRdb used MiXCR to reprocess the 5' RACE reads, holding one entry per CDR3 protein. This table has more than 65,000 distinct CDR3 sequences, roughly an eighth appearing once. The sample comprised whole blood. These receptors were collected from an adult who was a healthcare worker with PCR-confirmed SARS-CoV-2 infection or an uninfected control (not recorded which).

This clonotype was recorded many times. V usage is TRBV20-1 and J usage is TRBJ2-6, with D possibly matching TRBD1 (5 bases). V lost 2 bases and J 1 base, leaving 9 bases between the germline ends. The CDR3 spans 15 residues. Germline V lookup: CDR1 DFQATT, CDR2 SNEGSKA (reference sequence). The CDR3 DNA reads TGCAGTGCTAGATCCGACAGTTCTGGGGCCAACGTCCTGACTTTC. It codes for CSARSDSSGANVLTF.

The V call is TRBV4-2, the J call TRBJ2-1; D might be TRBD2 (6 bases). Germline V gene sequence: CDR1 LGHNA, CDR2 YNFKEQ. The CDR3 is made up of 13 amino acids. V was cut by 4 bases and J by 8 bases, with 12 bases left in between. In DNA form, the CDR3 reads TGTGCCAGCAGCCGTCCTTGGGAGGATGAGCAGTTCTTC. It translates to CASSRPWEDEQFF.

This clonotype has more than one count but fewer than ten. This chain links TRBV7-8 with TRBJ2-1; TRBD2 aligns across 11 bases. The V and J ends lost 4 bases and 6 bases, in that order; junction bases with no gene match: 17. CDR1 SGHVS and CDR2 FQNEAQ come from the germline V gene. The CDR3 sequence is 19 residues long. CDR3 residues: CASSSKARLAGLIFNEQFF. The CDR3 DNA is TGTGCCAGCAGCTCCAAAGCCCGACTAGCGGGGCTGATTTTCAATGAGCAGTTCTTC.

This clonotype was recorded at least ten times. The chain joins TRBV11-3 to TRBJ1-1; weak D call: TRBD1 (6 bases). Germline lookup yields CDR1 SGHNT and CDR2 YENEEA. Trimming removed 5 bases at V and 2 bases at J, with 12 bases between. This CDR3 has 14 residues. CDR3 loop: CASSGQGPNTEAFF. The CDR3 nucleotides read TGTGCCAGCAGCGGGCAGGGGCCCAACACTGAAGCTTTCTTT.

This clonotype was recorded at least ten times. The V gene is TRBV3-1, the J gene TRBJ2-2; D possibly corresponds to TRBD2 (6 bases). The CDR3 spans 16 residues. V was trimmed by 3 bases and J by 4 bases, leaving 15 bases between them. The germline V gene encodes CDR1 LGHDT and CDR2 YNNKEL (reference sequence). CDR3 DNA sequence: TGTGCCAGCAGCCAGGTCGTAGGGACTCTCACCGGGGAGCTGTTTTTT. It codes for CASSQVVGTLTGELFF.

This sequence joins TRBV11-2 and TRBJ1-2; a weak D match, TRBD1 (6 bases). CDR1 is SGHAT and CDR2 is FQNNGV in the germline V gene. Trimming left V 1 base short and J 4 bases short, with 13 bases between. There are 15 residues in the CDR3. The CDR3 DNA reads TGTGCCAGCAGCTTAGGAGGACAGAGCCTCTATGGCTACACCTTC. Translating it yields CASSLGGQSLYGYTF.

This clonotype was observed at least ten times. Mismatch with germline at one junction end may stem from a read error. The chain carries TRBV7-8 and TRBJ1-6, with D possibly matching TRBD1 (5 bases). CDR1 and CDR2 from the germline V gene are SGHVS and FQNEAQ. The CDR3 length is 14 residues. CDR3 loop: CASSPGGANSPLHF. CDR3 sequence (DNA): TGTGCCAGCAGCCCTGGAGGGGCCAATTCACCCCTCCATTTT.

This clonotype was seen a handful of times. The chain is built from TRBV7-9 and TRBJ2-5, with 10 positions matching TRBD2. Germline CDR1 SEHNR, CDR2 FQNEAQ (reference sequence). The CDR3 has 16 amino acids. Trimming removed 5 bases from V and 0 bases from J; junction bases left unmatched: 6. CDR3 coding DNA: TGTGCCAGCAGCCCCAGACTAGCGGGCGACCAAGAGACCCAGTACTTC. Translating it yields CASSPRLAGDQETQYF.

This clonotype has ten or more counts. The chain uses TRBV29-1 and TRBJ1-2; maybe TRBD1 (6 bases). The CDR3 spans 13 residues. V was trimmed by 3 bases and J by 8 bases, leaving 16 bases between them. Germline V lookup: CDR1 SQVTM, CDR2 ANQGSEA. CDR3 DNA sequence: TGCAGCGTTGATTTGCAGGGACACGAGGGCTACACCTTC. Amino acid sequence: CSVDLQGHEGYTF.

The CDR3 here is CASSSQGGVYEQYF. The CDR3 DNA follows: TGTGCCAGCAGTTCCCAGGGGGGAGTGTACGAGCAGTACTTC. The chain is built from TRBV12-3 or TRBV12-4 and TRBJ2-7; tentatively, D is TRBD1 (7 bases). V was clipped by 4 bases and J by 4 bases, with 14 bases between them. The CDR3 loop spans 14 amino acids.

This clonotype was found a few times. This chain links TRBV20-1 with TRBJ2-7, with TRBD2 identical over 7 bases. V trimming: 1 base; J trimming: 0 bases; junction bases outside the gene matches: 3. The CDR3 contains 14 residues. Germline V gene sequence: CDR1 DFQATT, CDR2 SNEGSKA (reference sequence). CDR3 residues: CSARAGGGSYEQYF. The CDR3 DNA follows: TGCAGTGCTAGAGCGGGCGGGGGCTCCTACGAGCAGTACTTC.

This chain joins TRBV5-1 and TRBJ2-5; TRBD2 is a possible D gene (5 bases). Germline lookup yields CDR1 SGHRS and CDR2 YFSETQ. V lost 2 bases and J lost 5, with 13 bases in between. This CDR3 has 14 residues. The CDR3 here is CASSFFSTGETQYF. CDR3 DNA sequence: TGCGCCAGCAGCTTCTTTAGCACGGGGGAGACCCAGTACTTC. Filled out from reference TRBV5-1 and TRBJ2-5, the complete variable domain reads KAGVTQTPRYLIKTRGQQVTLSCSPISGHRSVSWYQQTPGQGLQFLFEYFSETQRNKGNFPGRFSGRQFSNSRSEMNVSTLELGDSALYLCASSFFSTGETQYFGPGTRLLVL.

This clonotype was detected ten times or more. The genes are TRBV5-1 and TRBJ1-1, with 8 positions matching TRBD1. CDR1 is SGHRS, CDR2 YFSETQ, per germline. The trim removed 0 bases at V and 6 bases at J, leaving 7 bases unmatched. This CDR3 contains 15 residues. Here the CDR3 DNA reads TGCGCCAGCAGCTTGGTACCGGGACAGGTGGCTGAAGCTTTCTTT. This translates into CASSLVPGQVAEAFF. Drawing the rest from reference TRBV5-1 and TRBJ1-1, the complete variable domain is KAGVTQTPRYLIKTRGQQVTLSCSPISGHRSVSWYQQTPGQGLQFLFEYFSETQRNKGNFPGRFSGRQFSNSRSEMNVSTLELGDSALYLCASSLVPGQVAEAFFGQGTRLTVV.

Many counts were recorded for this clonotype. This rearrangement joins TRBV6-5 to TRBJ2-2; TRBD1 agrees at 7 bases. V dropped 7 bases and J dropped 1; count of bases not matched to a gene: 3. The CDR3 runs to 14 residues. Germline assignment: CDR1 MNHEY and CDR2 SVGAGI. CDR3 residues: CASKNRGNTGELFF. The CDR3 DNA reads TGTGCCAGCAAGAACAGGGGGAACACCGGGGAGCTGTTTTTT.

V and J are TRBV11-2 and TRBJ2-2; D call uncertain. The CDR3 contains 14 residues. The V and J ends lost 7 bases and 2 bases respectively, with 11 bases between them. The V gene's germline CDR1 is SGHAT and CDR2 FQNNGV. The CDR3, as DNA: TGTGCCAGCACCCCGTGGGGTAACACCGGGGAGCTGTTTTTT. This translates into CASTPWGNTGELFF.

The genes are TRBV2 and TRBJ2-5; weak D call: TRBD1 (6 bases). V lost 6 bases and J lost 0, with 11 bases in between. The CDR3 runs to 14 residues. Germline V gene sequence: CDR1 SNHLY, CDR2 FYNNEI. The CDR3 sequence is CASSANRDQETQYF. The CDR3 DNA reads TGTGCCAGCAGCGCCAACAGGGACCAAGAGACCCAGTACTTC.

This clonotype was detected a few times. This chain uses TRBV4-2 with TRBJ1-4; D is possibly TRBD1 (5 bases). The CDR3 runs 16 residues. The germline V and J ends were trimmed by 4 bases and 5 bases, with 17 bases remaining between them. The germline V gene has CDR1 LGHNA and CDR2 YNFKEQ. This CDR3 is CASSPKTGSENEKLFF. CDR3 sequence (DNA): TGTGCCAGCAGCCCTAAAACAGGCAGCGAAAATGAAAAACTGTTTTTT.

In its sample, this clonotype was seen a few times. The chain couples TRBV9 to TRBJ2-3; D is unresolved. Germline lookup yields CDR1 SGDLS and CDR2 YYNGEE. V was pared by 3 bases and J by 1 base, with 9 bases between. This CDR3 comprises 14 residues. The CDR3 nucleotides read TGTGCCAGCAGCGACCGGCCCCGCACAGATACGCAGTATTTT. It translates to CASSDRPRTDTQYF.

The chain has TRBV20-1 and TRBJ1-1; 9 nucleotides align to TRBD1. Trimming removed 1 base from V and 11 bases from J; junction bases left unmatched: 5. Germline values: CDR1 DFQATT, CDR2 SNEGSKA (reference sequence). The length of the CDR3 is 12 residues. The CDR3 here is CSARGGTGTAFF. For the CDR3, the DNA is TGCAGTGCTAGAGGGGGGACAGGGACCGCTTTCTTT.

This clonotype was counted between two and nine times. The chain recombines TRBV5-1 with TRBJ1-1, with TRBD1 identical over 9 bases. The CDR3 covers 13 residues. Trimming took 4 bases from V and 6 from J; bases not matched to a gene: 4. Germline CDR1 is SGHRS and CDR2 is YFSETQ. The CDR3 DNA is TGCGCCAGCAGCAGGGACAGGGTAGCTGAAGCTTTCTTT. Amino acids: CASSRDRVAEAFF.

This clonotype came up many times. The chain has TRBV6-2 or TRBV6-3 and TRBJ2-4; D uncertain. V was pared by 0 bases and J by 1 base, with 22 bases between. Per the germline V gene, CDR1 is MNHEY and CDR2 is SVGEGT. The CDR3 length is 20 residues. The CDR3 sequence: CASSYSNAVTDVAAKNIQYF. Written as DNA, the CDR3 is TGTGCCAGCAGTTACTCGAATGCTGTAACCGACGTGGCGGCCAAAAACATTCAGTACTTC.

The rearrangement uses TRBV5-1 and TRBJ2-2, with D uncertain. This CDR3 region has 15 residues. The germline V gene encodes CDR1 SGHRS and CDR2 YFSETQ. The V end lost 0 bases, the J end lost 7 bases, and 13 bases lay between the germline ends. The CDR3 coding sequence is TGCGCCAGCAGCTTGGTGGCCGCGAGAGGCGGGGAGCTGTTTTTT. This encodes CASSLVAARGGELFF. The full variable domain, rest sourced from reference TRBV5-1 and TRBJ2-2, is KAGVTQTPRYLIKTRGQQVTLSCSPISGHRSVSWYQQTPGQGLQFLFEYFSETQRNKGNFPGRFSGRQFSNSRSEMNVSTLELGDSALYLCASSLVAARGGELFFGEGSRLTVL.

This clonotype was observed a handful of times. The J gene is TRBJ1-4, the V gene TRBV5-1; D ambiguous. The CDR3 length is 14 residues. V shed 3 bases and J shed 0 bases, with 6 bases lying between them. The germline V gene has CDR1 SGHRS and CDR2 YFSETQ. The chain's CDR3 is CASSSQSTNEKLFF. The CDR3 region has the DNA TGCGCCAGCAGCTCGCAGTCAACTAATGAAAAACTGTTTTTT.

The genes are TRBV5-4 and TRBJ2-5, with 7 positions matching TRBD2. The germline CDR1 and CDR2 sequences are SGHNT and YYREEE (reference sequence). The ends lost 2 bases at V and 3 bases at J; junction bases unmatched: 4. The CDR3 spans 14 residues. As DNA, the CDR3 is TGTGCCAGCAGCTTTCCTGGGACTAAAGAGACCCAGTACTTC. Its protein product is CASSFPGTKETQYF.

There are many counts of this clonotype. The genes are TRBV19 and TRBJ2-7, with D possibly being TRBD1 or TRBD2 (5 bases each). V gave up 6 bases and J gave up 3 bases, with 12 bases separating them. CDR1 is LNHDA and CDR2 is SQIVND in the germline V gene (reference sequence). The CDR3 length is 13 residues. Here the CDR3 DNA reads TGTGCCAGTAGCAGGGACGCCGTCTACGAGCAGTACTTC. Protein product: CASSRDAVYEQYF.

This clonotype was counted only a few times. The CDR3 DNA sequence: TGTGCCAGCGAGACAGGGGGCTCTGACGGGCAGTACTTC. Protein product: CASETGGSDGQYF. The rearrangement uses TRBV7-9 and TRBJ2-7, with 10 bases lining up with TRBD1. Trimming at V came to 8 bases and at J to 9 bases, leaving 10 bases not matched to a gene. Germline V gene lookup returns CDR1 SEHNR and CDR2 FQNEAQ (reference sequence). This CDR3 has 13 amino acids.

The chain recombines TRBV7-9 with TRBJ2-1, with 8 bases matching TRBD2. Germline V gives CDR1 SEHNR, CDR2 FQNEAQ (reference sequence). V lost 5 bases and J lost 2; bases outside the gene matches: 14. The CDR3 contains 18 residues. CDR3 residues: CASSLGLAGRPTYNEQFF. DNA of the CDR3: TGTGCCAGCAGCCTGGGGTTAGCGGGGCGCCCGACCTACAATGAGCAGTTCTTC.